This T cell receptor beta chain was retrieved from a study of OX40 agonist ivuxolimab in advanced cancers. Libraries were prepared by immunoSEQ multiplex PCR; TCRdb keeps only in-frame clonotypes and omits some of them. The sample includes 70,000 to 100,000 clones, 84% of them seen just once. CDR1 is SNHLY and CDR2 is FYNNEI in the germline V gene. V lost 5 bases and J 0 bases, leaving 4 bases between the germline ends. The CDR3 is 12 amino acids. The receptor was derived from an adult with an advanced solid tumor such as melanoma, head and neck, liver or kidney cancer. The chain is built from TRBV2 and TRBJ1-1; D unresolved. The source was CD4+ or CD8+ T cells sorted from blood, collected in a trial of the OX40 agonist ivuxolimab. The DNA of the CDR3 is TGTGCCAGCAGTTCCATGAACACTGAAGCTTTCTTT. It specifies CASSSMNTEAFF.